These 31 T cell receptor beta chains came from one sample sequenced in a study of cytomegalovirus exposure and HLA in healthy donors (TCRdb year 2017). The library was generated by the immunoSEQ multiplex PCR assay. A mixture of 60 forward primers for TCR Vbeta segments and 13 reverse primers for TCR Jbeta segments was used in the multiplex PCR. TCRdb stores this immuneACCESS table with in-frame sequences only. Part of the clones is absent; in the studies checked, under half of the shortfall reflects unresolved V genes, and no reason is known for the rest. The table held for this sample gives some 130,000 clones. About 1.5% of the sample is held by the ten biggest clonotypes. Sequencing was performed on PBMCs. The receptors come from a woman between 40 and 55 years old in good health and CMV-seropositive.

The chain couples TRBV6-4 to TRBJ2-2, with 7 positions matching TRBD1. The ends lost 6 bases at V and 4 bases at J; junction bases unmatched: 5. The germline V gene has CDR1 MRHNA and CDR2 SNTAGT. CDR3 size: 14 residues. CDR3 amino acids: CASSATGPTGELFF. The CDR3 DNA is TGTGCCAGCAGCGCGACAGGGCCCACCGGGGAGCTGTTTTTT.

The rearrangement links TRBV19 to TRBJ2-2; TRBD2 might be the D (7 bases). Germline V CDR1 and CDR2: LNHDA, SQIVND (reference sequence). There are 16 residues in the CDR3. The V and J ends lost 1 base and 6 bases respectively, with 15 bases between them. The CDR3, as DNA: TGTGCCAGTAGTATAGGTCGGGGGGCGTATGCCGGGGAGCTGTTTTTT. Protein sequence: CASSIGRGAYAGELFF.

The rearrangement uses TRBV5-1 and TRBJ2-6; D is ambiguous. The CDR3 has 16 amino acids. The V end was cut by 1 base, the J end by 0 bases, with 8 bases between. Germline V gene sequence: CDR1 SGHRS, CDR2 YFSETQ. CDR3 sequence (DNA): TGCGCCAGCAGCTTGCAGTGGAGCTCTGGGGCCAACGTCCTGACTTTC. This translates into CASSLQWSSGANVLTF. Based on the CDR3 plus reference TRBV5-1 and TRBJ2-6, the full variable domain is KAGVTQTPRYLIKTRGQQVTLSCSPISGHRSVSWYQQTPGQGLQFLFEYFSETQRNKGNFPGRFSGRQFSNSRSEMNVSTLELGDSALYLCASSLQWSSGANVLTFGAGSRLTVL.

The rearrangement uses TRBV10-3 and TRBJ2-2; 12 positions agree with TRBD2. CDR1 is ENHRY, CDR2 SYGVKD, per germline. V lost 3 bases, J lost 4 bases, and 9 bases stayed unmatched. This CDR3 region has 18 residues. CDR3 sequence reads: CAISDRGLAGGSTGELFF. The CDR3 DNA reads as TGTGCCATCAGTGATCGGGGACTAGCGGGTGGGAGCACCGGGGAGCTGTTTTTT.

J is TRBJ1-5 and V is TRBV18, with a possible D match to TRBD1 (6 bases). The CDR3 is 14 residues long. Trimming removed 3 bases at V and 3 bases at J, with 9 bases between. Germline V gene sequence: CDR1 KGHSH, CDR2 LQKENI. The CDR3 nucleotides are TGTGCCAGCTCACCTCAGGGGTTCAATCAGCCCCAGCATTTT. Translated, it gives CASSPQGFNQPQHF.

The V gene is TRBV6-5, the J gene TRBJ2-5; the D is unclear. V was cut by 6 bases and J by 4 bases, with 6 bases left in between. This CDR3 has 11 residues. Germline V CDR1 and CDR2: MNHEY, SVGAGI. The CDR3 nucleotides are TGTGCCAGCAGCATCGGAGAGACCCAGTACTTC. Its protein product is CASSIGETQYF.

The CDR3 DNA is TGTGCCAGCAGCGTCCGACTAGCGGGAGGGCAAGAGACCCAGTACTTC. It specifies CASSVRLAGGQETQYF. V usage is TRBV7-9 and J usage is TRBJ2-5; 14 positions match TRBD2. The CDR3 has 16 residues. Germline CDR1 reads SEHNR; CDR2 reads FQNEAQ (reference sequence). Germline trimming cut 5 bases from V and 2 bases from J; bases unmatched to any gene: 4.

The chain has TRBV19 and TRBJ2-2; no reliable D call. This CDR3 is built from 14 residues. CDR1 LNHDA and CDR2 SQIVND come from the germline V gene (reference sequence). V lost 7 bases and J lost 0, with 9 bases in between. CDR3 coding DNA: TGTGCCAGTATTACCACAACGAACACCGGGGAGCTGTTTTTT. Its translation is CASITTTNTGELFF.

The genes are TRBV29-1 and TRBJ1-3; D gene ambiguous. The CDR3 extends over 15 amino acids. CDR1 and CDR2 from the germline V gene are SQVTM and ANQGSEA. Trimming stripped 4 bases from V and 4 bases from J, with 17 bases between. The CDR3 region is CSVGDTAWRGNTIYF. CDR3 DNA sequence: TGCAGCGTTGGCGACACAGCATGGAGGGGAAACACCATATATTTT.

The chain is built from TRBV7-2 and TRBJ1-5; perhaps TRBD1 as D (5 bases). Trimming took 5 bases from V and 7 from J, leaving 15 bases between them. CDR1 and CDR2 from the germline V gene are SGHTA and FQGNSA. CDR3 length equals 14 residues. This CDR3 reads CASSRWGEGQPQHF. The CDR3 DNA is TGTGCCAGCAGCCGGTGGGGGGAAGGACAGCCCCAGCATTTT.

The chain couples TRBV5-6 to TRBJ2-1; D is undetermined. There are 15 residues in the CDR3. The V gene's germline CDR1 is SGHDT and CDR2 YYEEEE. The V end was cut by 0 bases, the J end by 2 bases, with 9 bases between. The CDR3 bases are TGTGCCAGCAGCTTGGTCCAGTCCCCCTACAATGAGCAGTTCTTC. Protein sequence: CASSLVQSPYNEQFF.

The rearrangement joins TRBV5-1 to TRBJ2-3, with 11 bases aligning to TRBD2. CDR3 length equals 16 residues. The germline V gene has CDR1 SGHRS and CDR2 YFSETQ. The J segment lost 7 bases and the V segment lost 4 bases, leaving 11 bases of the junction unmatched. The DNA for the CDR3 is TGCGCCAGCAGCCCCCAACCCCGACTAGCGGGGAATACGCAGTATTTT. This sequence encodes CASSPQPRLAGNTQYF.

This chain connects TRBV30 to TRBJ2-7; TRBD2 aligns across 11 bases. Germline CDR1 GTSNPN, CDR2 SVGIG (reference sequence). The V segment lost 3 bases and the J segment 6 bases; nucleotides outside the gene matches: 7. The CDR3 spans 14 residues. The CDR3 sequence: CAWRLTSGTGEQYF. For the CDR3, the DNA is TGTGCCTGGAGGTTGACTAGCGGGACGGGCGAGCAGTACTTC.

For the CDR3, the DNA is TGTGCCAGCAGACAGGGGGCGCGGTACACTGAAGCTTTCTTT. Translated: CASRQGARYTEAFF. This sequence joins TRBV27 and TRBJ1-1; 9 bases match TRBD1. The CDR3 has 14 residues. Trimming at V came to 6 bases and at J to 3 bases, leaving 5 bases not matched to a gene. Germline CDR1 and CDR2: MNHEY and SMNVEV (reference sequence).

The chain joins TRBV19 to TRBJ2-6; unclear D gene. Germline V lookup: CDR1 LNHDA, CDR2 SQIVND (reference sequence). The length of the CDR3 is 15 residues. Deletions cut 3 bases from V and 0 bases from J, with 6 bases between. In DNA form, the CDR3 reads TGTGCCAGTAGTATGCGGAACTCTGGGGCCAACGTCCTGACTTTC. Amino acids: CASSMRNSGANVLTF. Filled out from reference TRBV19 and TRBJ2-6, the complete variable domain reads DGGITQSPKYLFRKEGQNVTLSCEQNLNHDAMYWYRQDPGQGLRLIYYSQIVNDFQKGDIAEGYSVSREKKESFPLTVTSAQKNPTAFYLCASSMRNSGANVLTFGAGSRLTVL.

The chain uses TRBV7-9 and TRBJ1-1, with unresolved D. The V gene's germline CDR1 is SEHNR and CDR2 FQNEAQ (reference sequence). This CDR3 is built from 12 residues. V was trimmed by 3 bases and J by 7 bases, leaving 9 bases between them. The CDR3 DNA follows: TGTGCCAGCAGCTTTAGAGGGAATGAAGCTTTCTTT. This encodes CASSFRGNEAFF.

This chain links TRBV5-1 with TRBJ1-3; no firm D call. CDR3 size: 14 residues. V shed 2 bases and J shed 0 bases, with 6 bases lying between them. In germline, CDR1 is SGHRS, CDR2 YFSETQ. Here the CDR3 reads CASSFRDSGNTIYF. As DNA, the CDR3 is TGCGCCAGCAGCTTCCGGGACTCTGGAAACACCATATATTTT.

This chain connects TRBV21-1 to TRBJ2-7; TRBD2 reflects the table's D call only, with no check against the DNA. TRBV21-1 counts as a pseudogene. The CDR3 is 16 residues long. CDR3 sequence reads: CASSKWTSGRAEEQYF. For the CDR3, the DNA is TGTGCCAGCAGCAAATGGACTAGCGGGAGGGCCGAGGAGCAGTACTTC.

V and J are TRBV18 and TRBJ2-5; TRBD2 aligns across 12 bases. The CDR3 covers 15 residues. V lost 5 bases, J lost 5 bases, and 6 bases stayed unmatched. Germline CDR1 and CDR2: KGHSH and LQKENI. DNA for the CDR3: TGTGCCAGCTCAGCGACTAGCGGGAGAGGGGAGACCCAGTACTTC. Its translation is CASSATSGRGETQYF. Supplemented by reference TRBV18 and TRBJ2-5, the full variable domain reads NAGVMQNPRHLVRRRGQEARLRCSPMKGHSHVYWYRQLPEEGLKFMVYLQKENIIDESGMPKERFSAEFPKEGPSILRIQQVVRGDSAAYFCASSATSGRGETQYFGPGTRLLVL.

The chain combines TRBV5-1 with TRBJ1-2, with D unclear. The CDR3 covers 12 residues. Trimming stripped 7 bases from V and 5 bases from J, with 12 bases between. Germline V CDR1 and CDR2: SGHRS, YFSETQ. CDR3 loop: CASRSDLYGYTF. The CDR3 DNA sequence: TGCGCCAGCCGGTCGGACTTATATGGCTACACCTTC. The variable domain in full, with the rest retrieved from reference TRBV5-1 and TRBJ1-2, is KAGVTQTPRYLIKTRGQQVTLSCSPISGHRSVSWYQQTPGQGLQFLFEYFSETQRNKGNFPGRFSGRQFSNSRSEMNVSTLELGDSALYLCASRSDLYGYTFGSGTRLTVV.

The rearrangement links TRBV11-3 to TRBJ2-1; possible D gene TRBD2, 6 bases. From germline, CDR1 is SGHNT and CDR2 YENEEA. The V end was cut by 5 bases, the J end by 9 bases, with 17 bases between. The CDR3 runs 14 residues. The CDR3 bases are TGTGCCAGCAGCCTCACTCGGTGGGGAGGTGAGCAGTTCTTC. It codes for CASSLTRWGGEQFF.

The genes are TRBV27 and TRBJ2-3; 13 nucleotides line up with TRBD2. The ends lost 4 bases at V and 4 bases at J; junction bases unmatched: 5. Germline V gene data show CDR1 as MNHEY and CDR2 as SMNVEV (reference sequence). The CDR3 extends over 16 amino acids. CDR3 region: CASSSRTSGSPDTQYF. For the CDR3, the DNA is TGTGCCAGCAGTTCACGGACTAGCGGGAGCCCAGATACGCAGTATTTT.

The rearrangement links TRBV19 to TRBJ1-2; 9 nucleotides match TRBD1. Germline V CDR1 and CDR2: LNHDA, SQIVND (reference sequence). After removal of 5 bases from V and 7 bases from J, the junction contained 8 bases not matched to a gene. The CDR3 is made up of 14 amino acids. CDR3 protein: CASSPLQGAGGYTF. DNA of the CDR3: TGTGCCAGTAGTCCGTTACAGGGGGCAGGTGGCTACACCTTC.

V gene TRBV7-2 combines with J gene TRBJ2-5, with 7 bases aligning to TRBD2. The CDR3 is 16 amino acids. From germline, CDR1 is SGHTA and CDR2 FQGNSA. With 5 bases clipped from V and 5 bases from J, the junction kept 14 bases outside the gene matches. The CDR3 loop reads CASSLGGGSRRETQYF. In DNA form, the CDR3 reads TGTGCCAGCAGCCTCGGAGGCGGGAGCCGCCGGGAGACCCAGTACTTC.

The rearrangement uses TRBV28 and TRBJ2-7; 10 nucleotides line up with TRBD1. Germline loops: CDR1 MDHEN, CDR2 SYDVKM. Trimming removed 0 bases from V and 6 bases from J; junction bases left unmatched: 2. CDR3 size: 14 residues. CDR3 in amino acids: CASSLWTGGREQYF. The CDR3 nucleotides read TGTGCCAGCAGTTTATGGACAGGGGGCCGCGAGCAGTACTTC.

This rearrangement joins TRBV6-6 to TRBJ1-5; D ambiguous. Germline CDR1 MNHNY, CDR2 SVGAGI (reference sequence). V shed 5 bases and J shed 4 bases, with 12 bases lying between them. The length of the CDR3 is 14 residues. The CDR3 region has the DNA TGTGCCAGCAGTACCGGGATGGTGAATCAGCCCCAGCATTTT. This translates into CASSTGMVNQPQHF.

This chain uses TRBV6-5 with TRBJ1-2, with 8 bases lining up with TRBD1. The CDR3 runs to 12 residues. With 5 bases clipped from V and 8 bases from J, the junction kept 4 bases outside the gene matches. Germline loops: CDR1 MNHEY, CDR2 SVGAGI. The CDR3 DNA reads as TGTGCCAGCAGTCGGACAGGGCACGGCTACACCTTC. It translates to CASSRTGHGYTF.

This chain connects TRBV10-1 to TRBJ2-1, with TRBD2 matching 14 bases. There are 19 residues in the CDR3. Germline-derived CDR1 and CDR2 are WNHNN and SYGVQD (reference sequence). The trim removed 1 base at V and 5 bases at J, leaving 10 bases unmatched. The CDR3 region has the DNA TGCGCCAGCAGTGAGTTCGGGACTAGCGGGAGTAAGGGAAACAATGAGCAGTTCTTC. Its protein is CASSEFGTSGSKGNNEQFF.

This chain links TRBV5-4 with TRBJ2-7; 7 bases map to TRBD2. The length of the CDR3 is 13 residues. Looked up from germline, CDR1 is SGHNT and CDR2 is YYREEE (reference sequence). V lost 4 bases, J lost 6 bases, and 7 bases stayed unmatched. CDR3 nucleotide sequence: TGTGCCAGCAGCGTGAGGACTAGATCCGAGCAGTACTTC. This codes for CASSVRTRSEQYF.

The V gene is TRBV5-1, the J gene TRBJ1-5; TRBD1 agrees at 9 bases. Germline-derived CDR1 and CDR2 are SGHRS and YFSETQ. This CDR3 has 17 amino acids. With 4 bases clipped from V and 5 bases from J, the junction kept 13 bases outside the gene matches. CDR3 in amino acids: CASSTPDRGRGDQPQHF. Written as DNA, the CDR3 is TGCGCCAGCAGCACACCGGACAGGGGTAGGGGGGATCAGCCCCAGCATTTT.

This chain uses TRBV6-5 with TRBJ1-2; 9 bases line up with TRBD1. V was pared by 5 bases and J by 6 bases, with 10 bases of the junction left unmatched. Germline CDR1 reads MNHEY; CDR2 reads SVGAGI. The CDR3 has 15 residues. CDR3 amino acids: CASSRTGGAGNGYTF. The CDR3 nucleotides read TGTGCCAGCAGTCGCACAGGGGGCGCGGGAAATGGCTACACCTTC.